A selection of T cell receptor beta chains follows, all from one sample in a study of follicular helper T cells after annual influenza vaccination. Sequencing used immunoSEQ multiplex PCR; TCRdb keeps in-frame clones, though not all of them. The sample includes a few thousand clones, over 85% of them seen just once. The starting material was CXCR5+ CD38- circulating T follicular helper cells from blood, obtained 7 days after influenza vaccination. These receptor sequences come from an adult who received the influenza vaccine. Both conserved end residues are part of each CDR3. The D gene is left open where the match is weak. Clone size is given for some rows only: seen once, a few or many times, or a class if the clone is expanded.

abundance,v_gene,d_gene,j_gene,CDR3nt,CDR3aa
once,TRBV7-2,.,TRBJ1-6,TGTGCCAGCAGCCCCGGGGGGGCGGCTAATTCACCCCTCCACTTT,CASSPGGAANSPLHF
.,TRBV6-5,.,TRBJ1-1,TGTGCCAGCAGGCGACAGGCCGAGGGAGTCGGTGAAGCTTTCTTT,CASRRQAEGVGEAFF
.,TRBV7-2,TRBD2,TRBJ2-3,TGTGCCAGCGGCTTAGCGGGTACCCAGGAGGCAGATACGCAGTATTTT,CASGLAGTQEADTQYF
.,TRBV10-3,TRBD1,TRBJ2-7,TGTGCCATCAGTGATTCGGGGACAGGGGTAGTCGAGCAGTACTTC,CAISDSGTGVVEQYF
.,TRBV19,TRBD1,TRBJ1-2,TGTGCCAGTCGGACAGGGGGAAACTATGGCTACACCTTC,CASRTGGNYGYTF
.,TRBV5-8,TRBD1,TRBJ2-7,TGTGCCGGACTGGACAGGGGGGTGGGCGAGCAGTACTTC,CAGLDRGVGEQYF
once,TRBV11-3,TRBD1,TRBJ2-2,TGTGCCAGCAGGTCCGGGACAGGGAGTCCCGGGGAGCTGTTTTTT,CASRSGTGSPGELFF
.,TRBV29-1,.,TRBJ1-2,TGCAGCGTTGGGGCAGACGATGGCTACACCTTC,CSVGADDGYTF
.,TRBV7-9,TRBD1,TRBJ1-2,TGTGCCAGCAGCTTAGACGGGGACAGGGAACCCTATGGCTACACCTTC,CASSLDGDREPYGYTF
.,TRBV7-9,TRBD1,TRBJ1-6,TGTGCCAGCAGCCCCGGACAGGGCAATTCACCCCTCCACTTT,CASSPGQGNSPLHF
.,TRBV18,.,TRBJ1-1,TGTGCCAGCTCACCACTACGGACTGAAGCTTTCTTT,CASSPLRTEAFF
.,TRBV7-9,.,TRBJ2-3,TGTGCCAGCAGCTTAGTAGGAGCAGATACGCAGTATTTT,CASSLVGADTQYF
.,TRBV10-1,.,TRBJ2-1,TGCGCCAGCAGTGATCCGTTTGCGGAGCAGTTCTTC,CASSDPFAEQFF
.,TRBV2,TRBD2,TRBJ2-1,TGTGCCAGCAGTAGACTAGCGGGGTACAATGAGCAGTTCTTC,CASSRLAGYNEQFF
.,TRBV5-6,TRBD1,TRBJ1-1,TGTGCCAGCAGCCCGGGACAGGGTGGGGTTCTCCCCGAAGCTTTCTTT,CASSPGQGGVLPEAFF
.,TRBV7-5,.,TRBJ2-3,TGTGCCAGAAGCTTAGCGGGGATAGCGGGAGTGAAAGATACGCAGTATTTT,CARSLAGIAGVKDTQYF
.,TRBV30,.,TRBJ2-4,TGTGCCTGGAGTAGCGGTGGGGACATTCAGTACTTC,CAWSSGGDIQYF
.,TRBV2,.,TRBJ2-3,TGTGCCAGCAGTGAAGACCTGACTAGCACAGATACGCAGTATTTT,CASSEDLTSTDTQYF
.,TRBV5-1,.,TRBJ1-4,TGCGCCAGCAGCTTAACAGGGAATCGGAATGAAAAACTGTTTTTT,CASSLTGNRNEKLFF
.,TRBV2,.,TRBJ2-2,TGTGCCAGCAGGCGCCCTAGCGCGAACACCGGGGAGCTGTTTTTT,CASRRPSANTGELFF
.,TRBV7-7,.,TRBJ2-3,TGTGCTAGCAGCCCGGACGGGGTTGGTGGAAATACGCAGTATTTT,CASSPDGVGGNTQYF
.,TRBV30,.,TRBJ2-7,TGTGCCTGGAGTACACAGAATTCCCACGAGCAGTACTTC,CAWSTQNSHEQYF
.,TRBV11-2,.,TRBJ2-2,TGTGCCAGCAGGTCTATCGGGACCGGGGAGCTGTTTTTT,CASRSIGTGELFF
.,TRBV7-9,.,TRBJ2-5,TGTGCCAGCAGCTTAAATCCCCCGCAAGAGACCCAGTACTTC,CASSLNPPQETQYF
.,TRBV5-8,.,TRBJ2-6,TGTGCCATTTCCCGGCGGGGCTCTGGGGCCAACGTCCTGACTTTC,CAISRRGSGANVLTF
.,TRBV6-1,.,TRBJ1-1,TGTGCCAGCAGTGTGGGACATGGTGATATCGGGACTGAAGCTTTCTTT,CASSVGHGDIGTEAFF
.,TRBV4-1,TRBD1,TRBJ2-1,TGCGCCAGCAGCCGCCAACCTGGACAGGGTCCCCCCTACAATGAGCAGTTCTTC,CASSRQPGQGPPYNEQFF
.,TRBV6-1,TRBD2,TRBJ2-2,TGTGCCAGCAACGGGGGGGACCACCGGGAGCTGTTTTTT,CASNGGDHRELFF
.,TRBV11-2,TRBD1,TRBJ1-2,TGTGCCAGCAGCCCAGGACAGGGGTATGGCTACACCTTC,CASSPGQGYGYTF
.,TRBV2,TRBD1,TRBJ2-7,TGTGCCAGCAGAGGACAGGTCCCTGGCGAGCAGTACTTC,CASRGQVPGEQYF
.,TRBV6-5,.,TRBJ1-1,TGTGCCAGCAGTCCTACGATGAACACTGAAGCTTTCTTT,CASSPTMNTEAFF
once,TRBV5-5,TRBD1,TRBJ1-2,TGTGCCAGCAGCTTGCCAGGGGGGAACTATGGCTACACCTTC,CASSLPGGNYGYTF
.,TRBV6-1,TRBD1,TRBJ1-2,TGTGCCAGCCGGGACAGCGGCTATGGCTACACCTTC,CASRDSGYGYTF
.,TRBV28,TRBD1,TRBJ2-1,TGTGCCAGCACCACTACCTGGACAGGGGGCTACAATGAGCAGTTCTTC,CASTTTWTGGYNEQFF
.,TRBV5-1,.,TRBJ2-7,TGCGCCAGCAGCGGAGCCCTGGTAGGTGTGGAGTACTTC,CASSGALVGVEYF
.,TRBV5-1,.,TRBJ1-2,TGCGCCAGCAGCAGCGGAGCTAACTATGGCTACACCTTC,CASSSGANYGYTF
.,TRBV28,TRBD1,TRBJ1-1,TGTGCCAGCAGTTCCGGACAGGGGTGGACTGAAGCTTTCTTT,CASSSGQGWTEAFF
.,TRBV19,.,TRBJ1-6,TGTGCCAGTAGCGGACGGGAGGATAATTCACCCCTCCACTTT,CASSGREDNSPLHF
.,TRBV28,TRBD1,TRBJ2-1,TGTGCCAGCAGTTCAGGGGGCGAGCTGGACAATGGGCAGTTCTTC,CASSSGGELDNGQFF
.,TRBV7-8,.,TRBJ2-7,TGTGCCAGCAGCTATCCGGACAGCTACGAGCAGTACTTC,CASSYPDSYEQYF
.,TRBV29-1,.,TRBJ2-7,TGCAGCGTTGGCTTAGCGGTCTCCTACGAGCAGTACTTC,CSVGLAVSYEQYF
.,TRBV29-1,TRBD2,TRBJ2-1,TGCAGCGGCCGCGGGGGTTCGAATGAGCAGTTCTTC,CSGRGGSNEQFF
.,TRBV15,TRBD2,TRBJ2-1,TGTGCCACCAGCAGAGATCGGACTAGCGGGGGAACCTACAATGAGCAGTTCTTC,CATSRDRTSGGTYNEQFF
once,TRBV28,.,TRBJ1-2,TGTGCCAGCAGCGGCAGGGTGGGTGGCTACACCTTC,CASSGRVGGYTF
.,TRBV19,.,TRBJ2-2,TGTGCCAGTGAGGACTACAGAAGCACCGGGGAGCTGTTTTTT,CASEDYRSTGELFF
.,TRBV5-1,TRBD1,TRBJ2-2,TGCGCCAGCAGCTCCTTTAGCCGGGACAGGGTATGGAGTGCCCTGAACACCGGGGAGCTGTTTTTT,CASSSFSRDRVWSALNTGELFF
.,TRBV5-5,.,TRBJ1-5,TGTGCCAGCAGCTTGTATCAGGGGCCGCTGGAGCCCCAGCATTTT,CASSLYQGPLEPQHF
once,TRBV30,TRBD1,TRBJ1-6,TGTGCCTGGCAACGGGACAGCCGCCGTTCGGCCCTCCACTTT,CAWQRDSRRSALHF
.,TRBV7-6,TRBD2,TRBJ2-1,TGTGCCAGCAGCTCCGCCGGGACTAGCGGGAACAATGAGCAGTTCTTC,CASSSAGTSGNNEQFF
few,TRBV10-3,.,TRBJ1-2,TGTGCCATCAGTGCTGGGGGGTATGGCTACACCTTC,CAISAGGYGYTF
.,TRBV5-1,.,TRBJ2-7,TGCGCCAGCAGGAACCCAGATTCCTACGAGCAGTACTTC,CASRNPDSYEQYF
.,TRBV4-1,TRBD1,TRBJ1-2,TGCGCCAGCAGCCAGGGGATAGACAGGGGAAGTGGCTACACCTTC,CASSQGIDRGSGYTF
.,TRBV12-5,.,TRBJ1-5,TGTGCTAGTGGTTTGGGCCACGGGAATCAGCCCCAGCATTTT,CASGLGHGNQPQHF
once,TRBV18,.,TRBJ1-3,TGTGCCAGCTCACCAGTCTCGGGTTCTGGAAACACCATATATTTT,CASSPVSGSGNTIYF
.,TRBV25-1,.,TRBJ2-3,TGTGCCAGCAGTGAAAACCAGCGGGTAACAGATACGCAGTATTTT,CASSENQRVTDTQYF
.,TRBV2,.,TRBJ1-3,TGTGCCAGCAGTGAAGGGGTTCTAGGTGGAAACACCATATATTTT,CASSEGVLGGNTIYF
.,TRBV15,.,TRBJ1-5,TGTGCCACCAGCAGAGATAGGGGACCCCAGCATTTT,CATSRDRGPQHF
.,TRBV11-3,TRBD2,TRBJ2-5,TGTGCCAGCAGCTTAGGGGGCGGGAGGGGACAAGAGACCCAGTACTTC,CASSLGGGRGQETQYF
few,TRBV7-2,.,TRBJ2-6,TGTGCCAGCAGCCCAGGGAGGTCTGGGGCCAACGTCCTGACTTTC,CASSPGRSGANVLTF